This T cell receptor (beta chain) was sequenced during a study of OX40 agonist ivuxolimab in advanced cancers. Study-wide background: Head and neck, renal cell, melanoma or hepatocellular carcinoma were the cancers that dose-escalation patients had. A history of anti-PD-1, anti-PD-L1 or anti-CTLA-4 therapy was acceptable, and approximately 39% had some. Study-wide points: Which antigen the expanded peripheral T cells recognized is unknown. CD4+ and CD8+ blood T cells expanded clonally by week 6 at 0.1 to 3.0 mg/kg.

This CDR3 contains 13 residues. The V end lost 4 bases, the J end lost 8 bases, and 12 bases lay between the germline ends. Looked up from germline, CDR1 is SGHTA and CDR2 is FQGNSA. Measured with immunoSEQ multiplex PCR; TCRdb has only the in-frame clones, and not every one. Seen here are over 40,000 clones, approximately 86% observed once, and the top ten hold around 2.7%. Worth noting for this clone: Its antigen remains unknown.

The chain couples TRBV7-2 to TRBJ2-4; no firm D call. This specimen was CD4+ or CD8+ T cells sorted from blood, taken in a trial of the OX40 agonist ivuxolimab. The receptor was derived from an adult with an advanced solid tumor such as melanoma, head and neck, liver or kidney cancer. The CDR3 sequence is CASSYGPSDIQYF. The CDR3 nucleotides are TGTGCCAGCAGCTATGGCCCCTCCGACATTCAGTACTTC.